This T cell receptor beta chain is from a study of T cells in women clearing cervical HPV infection listed by TCRdb under 2018. Regarding the research as a whole: The cases were roughly 25 women with histologically confirmed HPV16-related CIN3 or worse, and 2 of these cases were invasive cancers. The exploratory proof-of-principle case-control study was nested within the Guanacaste HPV Natural History Study in Costa Rica and compared TCR repertoires across cervical HPV16 outcomes. For cases, a median interval of about 140 days, with an interquartile range of about 85 to 200 days, was observed between lesion detection and blood sampling. HLA typing was available for only a few women, so HLA type could not be excluded as a confounder. Cases and controls were matched on year of sample collection and on age within five years. Blood from cases was drawn at the visit where the lesion was first identified, while blood from controls was drawn once the infection was no longer detected. In the parent cohort, 9,000 to 11,000 women aged 18 or older were enrolled in Guanacaste, Costa Rica, during about 1992 to 1994 and were followed for six to seven years. As quality controls, five blinded duplicates were added to each group, bringing the total to 60 or so samples made up of 50 participants and 10 replicates. The controls were over 20 women whose single incident HPV16 infection cleared within 12 months with no development of precancer or cancer. Cases had a median age of around 32 years compared with just over 37 for controls, and baseline characteristics showed no significant differences between the groups. Overall study results and their limits: Across sequencing depths, CIN3+ cases showed significantly higher TCR repertoire richness than controls, but evenness did not differ between the groups. Whether associations preceded infection or resulted from infection could not be shown with the cross-sectional design, and effector/memory subsets and HPV-specific T cells were not isolated. Cases were distinguished from controls with an estimated AUC of almost 0.85 by random forest classifiers combining richness and V gene abundances. T-cell numbers per sample were unknown, so richness differences could reflect varying T-cell content rather than repertoire biology. Cases had lower TRBV6-7 relative abundance than controls (about 0.1% versus 0.15%; Bonferroni P = 0.0008).

Every participant had a single incident cervical HPV16 infection, and women with prevalent HPV16 infections were excluded. Cervical HPV DNA was detected with MY09/MY11 PCR, and genotyping was done by dot-blot hybridization. More than 14 mL of heparinized blood were centrifuged, and the buffy coat was split into aliquots, frozen at -30 degrees C, and then kept at -80 degrees C. QIAGEN kits were used to extract genomic DNA from buffy coat specimens. Using the immunoSEQ assay, multiplex PCR amplified TCR beta CDR3 regions from an average of approximately 1,200 ng of genomic DNA per sample. The assay corrected primer bias using a complete synthetic TCR repertoire to establish an amplification baseline. The amplicons were sequenced using the Illumina platform. Concerning the study's data processing: Sequences were error-corrected by clustering with frequency ratios and a modified nearest-neighbor algorithm and were then analyzed in the immunoSEQ Analyzer with IMGT gene definitions. At each rarefaction depth, TCR richness and evenness were averaged across 20 rarefaction repeats, and any sample with fewer sequences than the depth was left out. Relative abundances of V, D and J genes were compared between groups using Wilcoxon rank sum tests, with FDR correction applied. Blinded duplicates gave an intraclass correlation of around 96% for TCR richness and an average of roughly 76% across about 65 gene segments. TCRdb obtained this table from immuneACCESS and retained in-frame rearrangements with V and J assigned. These tables miss some clones; where compared with another copy, unresolved V genes account for less than half of the shortfall, and the remainder is unexplained. D and trimming were read from the DNA, whereas the V and J calls and clone size are those reported in that table. This sample's table contains 30,000 to 35,000 clones. The ten most abundant clones make up under 8% of the sample.

For CDR1 and CDR2, the germline V gene lists ENHRY and SYGVKD. The CDR3 spans 18 residues, from the cysteine through the phenylalanine. Only the CDR3 bases that were read are kept: 45 of them, in frame from base 1. V ends up 8 bases short and J 5 bases short, with an unmatched junction base count of 19. A word on this clone: Its antigen specificity is not known. From the germline J gene comes the end of the CDR3, since the read stops 3 residues before it.

The receptor's source is a woman between 18 and 75 years old with a cervical HPV16 infection that either progressed to CIN3+ or cleared (not recorded which). The rearrangement joined TRBV10-3 to TRBJ2-3, and 10 junctional nucleotides match TRBD2. The sequenced material came from blood buffy coat. The sequenced part of the CDR3 DNA is TGTGCCATCGGCGGGGGGGCTCTAGCGGGGGCCGGGGAAGATACG. It specifies CAIGGGALAGAGEDT. The whole CDR3 is CAIGGGALAGAGEDTQYF.